The 3 T cell receptor beta chains below all came from one sample that was sequenced in a study of shared clonotypes between healthy human individuals. The data were produced by immunoSEQ multiplex PCR, yet TCRdb's version contains in-frame clones alone and is incomplete. The sample includes 2 million to 2.5 million clones, more than 85% seen only once; the top ten take 0.39%. The specimen was naive CD4+ T cells from PBMCs. Documented subset: CD45RA+ positively selected. All receptors come from a man in his late teens or twenties in good health. Some clones in this sample may be carry-over from other donors' samples.

The genes are TRBV4-2 and TRBJ2-7, with 10 bases that match TRBD2. This CDR3 contains 19 residues. V gave up 4 bases and J gave up 2 bases; unmatched junction bases: 17. CDR1 is LGHNA and CDR2 is YNFKEQ in the germline V gene. This CDR3 reads CASSLHFSGRTTGAYEQYF. The CDR3 nucleotides are TGTGCCAGCAGCCTCCATTTTAGCGGGAGGACCACCGGCGCCTACGAGCAGTACTTC.

DNA of the CDR3: TGCGCCAGCAGTGTTGGGACAGTCAACCTCTATGGCTACACCTTC. The encoded protein is CASSVGTVNLYGYTF. V gene TRBV5-1 combines with J gene TRBJ1-2; TRBD1 aligns across 7 bases. This CDR3 has 15 residues. The V and J ends lost 5 bases and 4 bases, in that order; junction bases with no gene match: 11. Germline V lookup: CDR1 SGHRS, CDR2 YFSETQ.

The chain carries TRBV18 and TRBJ2-7; possibly TRBD1 or TRBD2 for D (5 bases each). Germline V gene lookup returns CDR1 KGHSH and CDR2 LQKENI. The CDR3 contains 14 residues. The V and J ends lost 8 bases and 1 base respectively, with 15 bases between them. CDR3 region: CASARRGESYEQYF. The CDR3 region has the DNA TGTGCCAGCGCCAGAAGAGGGGAGTCCTACGAGCAGTACTTC.